What follows are 26 T cell receptor beta chains derived from one specimen sequenced in a study of blood T cell repertoires in COVID-19. Repertoires were generated with immunoSEQ multiplex PCR, while TCRdb's copy carries only in-frame clones and drops some. The sample shows some 100,000 clones, roughly nine tenths of them seen only once. Sequencing was performed on peripheral blood. These receptors all stem from a man in his forties or fifties with active COVID-19.

This rearrangement joins TRBV11-3 to TRBJ2-1; D unresolved. Deletions cut 1 base from V and 5 bases from J, with 6 bases between. This CDR3 contains 13 residues. Germline V gene lookup returns CDR1 SGHNT and CDR2 YENEEA. CDR3 residues: CASSLAFDNEQFF. As DNA, the CDR3 is TGTGCCAGCAGCTTAGCTTTCGACAATGAGCAGTTCTTC.

This sequence joins TRBV9 and TRBJ2-7; 9 bases line up with TRBD1. Germline loops: CDR1 SGDLS, CDR2 YYNGEE. With V trimmed by 3 bases and J by 3 bases, 16 bases remained unmatched. The CDR3 totals 18 residues. The CDR3 sequence is CASSAQGRTGQGIYEQYF. As DNA, the CDR3 is TGTGCCAGCAGCGCACAGGGGAGAACGGGACAGGGTATCTACGAGCAGTACTTC.

The V gene is TRBV4-2, the J gene TRBJ2-2; 9 bases are a match to TRBD2. This CDR3 has 19 amino acids. Germline CDR1 is LGHNA and CDR2 is YNFKEQ. Germline trimming cut 0 bases from V and 2 bases from J; bases unmatched to any gene: 10. The CDR3, as DNA: TGTGCCAGCAGCCAAGACAGGGGAGGAGCGGGGGGAAACACCGGGGAGCTGTTTTTT. Encoded protein: CASSQDRGGAGGNTGELFF.

The chain carries TRBV28 and TRBJ2-2, with D tentatively TRBD2 (6 bases). Trimming removed 4 bases at V and 5 bases at J, with 17 bases between. Looked up from germline, CDR1 is MDHEN and CDR2 is SYDVKM. The CDR3 is made up of 16 amino acids. The CDR3 DNA reads as TGTGCCAGCAGTTCTCTAGTCGGGAGAAGAACCGGGGAGCTGTTTTTT. This sequence encodes CASSSLVGRRTGELFF.

This clone was seen just once. The V and J genes are TRBV12-3 or TRBV12-4 and TRBJ2-1; 8 bases are a match to TRBD2. V shed 9 bases, J shed 3 bases, and the junction held 4 bases outside the gene matches. There are 13 residues in the CDR3. The CDR3 DNA follows: TGTGCCAGTACGGGAGGGTTCTACAATGAGCAGTTCTTC. Protein sequence: CASTGGFYNEQFF.

This clone was seen a single time. The V and J genes are TRBV3-1 (or the pseudogene TRBV3-2) and TRBJ2-2; TRBD2 might be the D (5 bases). Germline loops: CDR1 LGHDT, CDR2 YNNKEL (reference sequence). This CDR3 is built from 16 residues. Trimming left V 1 base short and J 6 bases short, with 15 bases between. Written as DNA, the CDR3 is TGTGCCAGCAGCCAAGGTTCCGGACTCCGCGCCGGGGAGCTGTTTTTT. Protein product: CASSQGSGLRAGELFF.

V usage is TRBV2 and J usage is TRBJ2-7; TRBD2 aligns across 7 bases. J lost 7 bases, V lost 2 bases, and 11 bases had no gene match. The CDR3 sequence is 15 residues long. Per germline, CDR1 SNHLY and CDR2 FYNNEI. The CDR3 sequence is CASSERERGVREQYF. DNA of the CDR3: TGTGCCAGCAGTGAAAGAGAGCGGGGCGTTCGGGAGCAGTACTTC.

J is TRBJ1-2 and V is TRBV27, with D perhaps TRBD1 (5 bases). The CDR3 sequence is 14 residues long. V lost 3 bases, J lost 5 bases, and 13 bases lay in between. Germline V gene lookup returns CDR1 MNHEY and CDR2 SMNVEV (reference sequence). The CDR3 spells CASSFGTRGYGYTF. Here the CDR3 DNA reads TGTGCCAGCAGTTTTGGGACCCGGGGGTATGGCTACACCTTC.

The chain links TRBV5-8 to TRBJ2-1, with D perhaps TRBD2 (5 bases). This CDR3 contains 15 residues. In germline, CDR1 is SGHTS, CDR2 YDEGEE. V lost 6 bases and J 6 bases, leaving 19 bases between the germline ends. CDR3 in amino acids: CASTPPPGLINEQFF. The CDR3 nucleotides are TGTGCCAGCACCCCCCCTCCGGGATTGATCAATGAGCAGTTCTTC.

The rearrangement uses TRBV6-5 and TRBJ2-5, with TRBD2 as a possible D gene (7 bases). The CDR3 is made up of 12 amino acids. The V end lost 8 bases, the J end lost 4 bases, and 11 bases lay between the germline ends. Germline V lookup: CDR1 MNHEY, CDR2 SVGAGI. The CDR3 DNA reads as TGTGCCAGCGGGGGGGCTGTAGAGACCCAGTACTTC. It specifies CASGGAVETQYF.

The chain links TRBV7-2 to TRBJ1-1; D not certain. The CDR3 loop spans 14 amino acids. Germline CDR1 SGHTA, CDR2 FQGNSA. The V gene lost 1 base and the J gene lost 2 bases, with 8 bases spanning the gap. CDR3 region: CASSLGTVNTEAFF. The CDR3 DNA reads as TGTGCCAGCAGCTTAGGAACGGTTAACACTGAAGCTTTCTTT.

The V call is TRBV4-1, the J call TRBJ2-7; 10 positions match TRBD2. With V trimmed by 0 bases and J by 3 bases, 5 bases remained unmatched. This CDR3 region has 16 residues. Germline V gene data show CDR1 as MGHRA and CDR2 as YSYEKL. The CDR3 coding sequence is TGCGCCAGCAGCCAAGATCGGTTAGCGGGGGGCTACGAGCAGTACTTC. As protein: CASSQDRLAGGYEQYF.

The gene calls are TRBV7-6 and TRBJ2-5; weak D call: TRBD1 (5 bases). V lost 5 bases and J 2 bases, leaving 18 bases between the germline ends. CDR1 is SGHVS and CDR2 is FNYEAQ in the germline V gene. This CDR3 is built from 16 residues. The CDR3 DNA reads as TGTGCCAGCAGCCCCAGACAGTTTACCTATCAAGAGACCCAGTACTTC. This gives the protein CASSPRQFTYQETQYF.

V is TRBV5-6 and J is TRBJ2-3; no definite D call. Trimming took off 3 bases at V and 0 bases at J, with 14 bases between the two ends. Germline-derived CDR1 and CDR2 are SGHDT and YYEEEE. The CDR3 contains 16 residues. The CDR3 sequence is CASSSRRLLSTDTQYF. The CDR3, as DNA: TGTGCCAGCAGCTCCCGCAGGCTCCTAAGCACAGATACGCAGTATTTT.

This clone came up a few times. The chain employs TRBV9 and TRBJ1-1, with no clear D. The ends were cut back, 0 bases at V and 2 bases at J, with 8 bases in the middle. From germline, CDR1 is SGDLS and CDR2 YYNGEE. This CDR3 has 14 residues. The CDR3 loop reads CASSVGTANTEAFF. The CDR3 bases are TGTGCCAGCAGCGTAGGAACAGCAAACACTGAAGCTTTCTTT.

This sequence joins TRBV2 and TRBJ1-2, with 7 bases lining up with TRBD1. Germline V gene data show CDR1 as SNHLY and CDR2 as FYNNEI. The CDR3 runs to 13 residues. The V gene end was trimmed by 4 bases and the J gene end by 3 bases; junction bases not matched to a gene: 2. CDR3 DNA: TGTGCCAGCAGTGTGGGGACAGACTATGGCTACACCTTC. It specifies CASSVGTDYGYTF. Filled out from reference TRBV2 and TRBJ1-2, the complete variable domain reads EPEVTQTPSHQVTQMGQEVILRCVPISNHLYFYWYRQILGQKVEFLVSFYNNEISEKSEIFDDQFSVERPDGSNFTLKIRSTKLEDSAMYFCASSVGTDYGYTFGSGTRLTVV.

This clone was counted a single time. The rearrangement uses TRBV19 and TRBJ2-1; TRBD2 matches 10 bases. CDR3 length: 15 residues. Germline assignment: CDR1 LNHDA and CDR2 SQIVND (reference sequence). Losses at the gene ends were 6 bases for V and 3 bases for J; bases not matched to a gene: 5. The CDR3 sequence is CASSVAGGFYNEQFF. CDR3 in DNA: TGTGCCAGTAGCGTAGCGGGAGGCTTCTACAATGAGCAGTTCTTC.

This chain uses TRBV5-1 with TRBJ2-7; 13 bases align to TRBD2. Germline CDR1 is SGHRS and CDR2 is YFSETQ. This CDR3 comprises 15 residues. With 3 bases clipped from V and 5 bases from J, the junction kept 5 bases outside the gene matches. The CDR3 here is CASSSLGLAGDEQYV. CDR3 DNA: TGCGCCAGCAGCTCGCTCGGACTAGCGGGAGACGAGCAGTACGTC.

The chain uses TRBV27 and TRBJ1-2; no definite D call. Trimming shortened V by 7 bases and J by 5 bases, and 8 bases separated the two germline ends. Germline-derived CDR1 and CDR2 are MNHEY and SMNVEV (reference sequence). The CDR3 has 11 amino acids. Here the CDR3 reads CASTGGYGYTF. In DNA form, the CDR3 reads TGTGCCAGCACCGGAGGGTATGGCTACACCTTC.

In DNA, the CDR3 is TGCGCCAGCAGCCAAGATGCCTCGGGGGGAGCTACGCAGTATTTT. Its protein is CASSQDASGGATQYF. The chain links TRBV4-1 to TRBJ2-3, with 7 nucleotides matching TRBD2. CDR3 length: 15 residues. V gave up 0 bases and J gave up 8 bases; unmatched junction bases: 8. Germline V gene sequence: CDR1 MGHRA, CDR2 YSYEKL.

This clone is a singleton in its sample. The genes are TRBV3-1 (or the pseudogene TRBV3-2) and TRBJ2-5; TRBD2 might be the D (5 bases). Trimming took off 5 bases at V and 1 base at J, with 8 bases between the two ends. The CDR3 covers 13 residues. The germline CDR1 and CDR2 sequences are LGHDT and YNNKEL (reference sequence). CDR3 protein: CASSARGQETQYF. The CDR3 DNA sequence: TGTGCCAGCAGCGCACGGGGCCAAGAGACCCAGTACTTC.

The chain recombines TRBV3-1 (or the pseudogene TRBV3-2) with TRBJ2-1; 8 bases fit TRBD2. Trimming removed 6 bases from V and 3 bases from J; junction bases left unmatched: 4. CDR3 size: 14 residues. CDR1 LGHDT and CDR2 YNNKEL come from the germline V gene (reference sequence). Here the CDR3 reads CASSRGGLYNEQFF. Written as DNA, the CDR3 is TGTGCCAGCAGTCGGGGGGGCCTCTACAATGAGCAGTTCTTC.

The rearrangement links TRBV5-1 to TRBJ2-5; 8 bases fit TRBD1. J lost 1 base, V lost 4 bases, and 3 bases had no gene match. In germline, CDR1 is SGHRS, CDR2 YFSETQ. The CDR3 contains 14 residues. The CDR3 reads CASSPGQAQETQYF. In nucleotides, the CDR3 is TGCGCCAGCAGCCCGGGACAGGCCCAAGAGACCCAGTACTTC. The full variable domain, completed using reference TRBV5-1 and TRBJ2-5, is KAGVTQTPRYLIKTRGQQVTLSCSPISGHRSVSWYQQTPGQGLQFLFEYFSETQRNKGNFPGRFSGRQFSNSRSEMNVSTLELGDSALYLCASSPGQAQETQYFGPGTRLLVL.

V gene TRBV2 combines with J gene TRBJ1-2; 8 nucleotides match TRBD1. From germline, CDR1 is SNHLY and CDR2 FYNNEI. The CDR3 is made up of 16 amino acids. Trimming removed 7 bases from V and 7 bases from J; junction bases left unmatched: 17. The CDR3 sequence: CASTPDGGRGLSGYTF. The CDR3 coding sequence is TGTGCCAGCACCCCCGATGGGGGCAGGGGGCTATCTGGCTACACCTTC.

J is TRBJ2-3 and V is TRBV12-2; the table's D gene call, TRBD1, was not cross checked with the DNA. TRBV12-2 is marked as a pseudogene. The length of the CDR3 is 19 residues. The CDR3 loop is CASRLAQKIPGQGTDTQYF. CDR3 coding DNA: TGTGCAAGTCGCTTAGCCCAAAAGATTCCAGGACAGGGAACAGATACGCAGTATTTT.

The chain is built from TRBV3-1 (or the pseudogene TRBV3-2) and TRBJ2-5, with D tentatively TRBD2 (6 bases). The V end was cut by 2 bases, the J end by 2 bases, with 9 bases between. Germline CDR1 and CDR2: LGHDT and YNNKEL (reference sequence). This CDR3 comprises 14 residues. The CDR3 loop is CASSQLSGQETQYF. CDR3 nucleotide sequence: TGTGCCAGCAGCCAACTGAGCGGGCAAGAGACCCAGTACTTC.